Here is one T cell receptor beta chain with its context. Its cognate antigen is unknown. This CDR3 comprises 13 residues. Trimming took 3 bases from V and 4 from J, leaving 9 bases between them. CDR1 and CDR2 from the germline V gene are SGHNT and YENEEA. The sample belongs to a study of siplizumab effects on memory and regulatory T cells. TCR templates numbering 80,000 to 100,000 were assayed per sample. Assay: immunoSEQ multiplex PCR; the TCRdb copy retains only in-frame clones and omits some. The sample consists of about 100,000 clones, 75% to 95% of them appearing once. Study-level points and caveats: Memory cells seemed less diverse than naive T cells, which seemed major alloresponse contributors. In siplizumab conditions, mappable alloreactive CD4+ clones averaged roughly 66% Treg-derived, against approximately 27% in controls. There was no confirmation of the suppressive function of proliferating Tregs from siplizumab cultures.

The sequence was obtained from a human donor in good health. V is TRBV11-3 and J is TRBJ2-5; D ambiguous. Sequences were obtained from CD4+ T cells sorted from blood. DNA of the CDR3: TGTGCCAGCAGCTTTGGACGAGGAGAGACCCAGTACTTC. It yields the protein CASSFGRGETQYF.